This T cell receptor beta chain was recorded in a study of CD8+CD57+ T cells in acquired aplastic anemia. Study context: Mean DNA quantity obtained from sorted CD4+ and CD8+ cells was about 3.2 ug.

Template material for TCR beta VDJ and CDR3 profiling consisted of genomic DNA. TCRdb re-called the reads with MiXCR, one entry per CDR3 protein. This table holds about 240,000 distinct CDR3 sequences, approximately 50% found once. Patients included in sequencing had previously demonstrated CD8+CD57+ cell expansion by flow cytometry. The CDR3 sequence is 15 residues long. Germline values: CDR1 SNHLY, CDR2 FYNNEI. As regards this clonotype: Compared with germline, one end of the junction differs, possibly owing to a read error.

This chain links TRBV2 with TRBJ2-1; 10 bases match TRBD2. The material sequenced was sorted CD4+, CD8+, or CD8+CD57+ T cells (not recorded which) from PBMCs. This sequence was found in a human donor with aplastic anemia. CDR3 bases: TGTGTCAGCACTGAGCAGGGGCTAGCGGGGGTTGAGCAGTTCTTC. Its protein product is CVSTEQGLAGVEQFF.